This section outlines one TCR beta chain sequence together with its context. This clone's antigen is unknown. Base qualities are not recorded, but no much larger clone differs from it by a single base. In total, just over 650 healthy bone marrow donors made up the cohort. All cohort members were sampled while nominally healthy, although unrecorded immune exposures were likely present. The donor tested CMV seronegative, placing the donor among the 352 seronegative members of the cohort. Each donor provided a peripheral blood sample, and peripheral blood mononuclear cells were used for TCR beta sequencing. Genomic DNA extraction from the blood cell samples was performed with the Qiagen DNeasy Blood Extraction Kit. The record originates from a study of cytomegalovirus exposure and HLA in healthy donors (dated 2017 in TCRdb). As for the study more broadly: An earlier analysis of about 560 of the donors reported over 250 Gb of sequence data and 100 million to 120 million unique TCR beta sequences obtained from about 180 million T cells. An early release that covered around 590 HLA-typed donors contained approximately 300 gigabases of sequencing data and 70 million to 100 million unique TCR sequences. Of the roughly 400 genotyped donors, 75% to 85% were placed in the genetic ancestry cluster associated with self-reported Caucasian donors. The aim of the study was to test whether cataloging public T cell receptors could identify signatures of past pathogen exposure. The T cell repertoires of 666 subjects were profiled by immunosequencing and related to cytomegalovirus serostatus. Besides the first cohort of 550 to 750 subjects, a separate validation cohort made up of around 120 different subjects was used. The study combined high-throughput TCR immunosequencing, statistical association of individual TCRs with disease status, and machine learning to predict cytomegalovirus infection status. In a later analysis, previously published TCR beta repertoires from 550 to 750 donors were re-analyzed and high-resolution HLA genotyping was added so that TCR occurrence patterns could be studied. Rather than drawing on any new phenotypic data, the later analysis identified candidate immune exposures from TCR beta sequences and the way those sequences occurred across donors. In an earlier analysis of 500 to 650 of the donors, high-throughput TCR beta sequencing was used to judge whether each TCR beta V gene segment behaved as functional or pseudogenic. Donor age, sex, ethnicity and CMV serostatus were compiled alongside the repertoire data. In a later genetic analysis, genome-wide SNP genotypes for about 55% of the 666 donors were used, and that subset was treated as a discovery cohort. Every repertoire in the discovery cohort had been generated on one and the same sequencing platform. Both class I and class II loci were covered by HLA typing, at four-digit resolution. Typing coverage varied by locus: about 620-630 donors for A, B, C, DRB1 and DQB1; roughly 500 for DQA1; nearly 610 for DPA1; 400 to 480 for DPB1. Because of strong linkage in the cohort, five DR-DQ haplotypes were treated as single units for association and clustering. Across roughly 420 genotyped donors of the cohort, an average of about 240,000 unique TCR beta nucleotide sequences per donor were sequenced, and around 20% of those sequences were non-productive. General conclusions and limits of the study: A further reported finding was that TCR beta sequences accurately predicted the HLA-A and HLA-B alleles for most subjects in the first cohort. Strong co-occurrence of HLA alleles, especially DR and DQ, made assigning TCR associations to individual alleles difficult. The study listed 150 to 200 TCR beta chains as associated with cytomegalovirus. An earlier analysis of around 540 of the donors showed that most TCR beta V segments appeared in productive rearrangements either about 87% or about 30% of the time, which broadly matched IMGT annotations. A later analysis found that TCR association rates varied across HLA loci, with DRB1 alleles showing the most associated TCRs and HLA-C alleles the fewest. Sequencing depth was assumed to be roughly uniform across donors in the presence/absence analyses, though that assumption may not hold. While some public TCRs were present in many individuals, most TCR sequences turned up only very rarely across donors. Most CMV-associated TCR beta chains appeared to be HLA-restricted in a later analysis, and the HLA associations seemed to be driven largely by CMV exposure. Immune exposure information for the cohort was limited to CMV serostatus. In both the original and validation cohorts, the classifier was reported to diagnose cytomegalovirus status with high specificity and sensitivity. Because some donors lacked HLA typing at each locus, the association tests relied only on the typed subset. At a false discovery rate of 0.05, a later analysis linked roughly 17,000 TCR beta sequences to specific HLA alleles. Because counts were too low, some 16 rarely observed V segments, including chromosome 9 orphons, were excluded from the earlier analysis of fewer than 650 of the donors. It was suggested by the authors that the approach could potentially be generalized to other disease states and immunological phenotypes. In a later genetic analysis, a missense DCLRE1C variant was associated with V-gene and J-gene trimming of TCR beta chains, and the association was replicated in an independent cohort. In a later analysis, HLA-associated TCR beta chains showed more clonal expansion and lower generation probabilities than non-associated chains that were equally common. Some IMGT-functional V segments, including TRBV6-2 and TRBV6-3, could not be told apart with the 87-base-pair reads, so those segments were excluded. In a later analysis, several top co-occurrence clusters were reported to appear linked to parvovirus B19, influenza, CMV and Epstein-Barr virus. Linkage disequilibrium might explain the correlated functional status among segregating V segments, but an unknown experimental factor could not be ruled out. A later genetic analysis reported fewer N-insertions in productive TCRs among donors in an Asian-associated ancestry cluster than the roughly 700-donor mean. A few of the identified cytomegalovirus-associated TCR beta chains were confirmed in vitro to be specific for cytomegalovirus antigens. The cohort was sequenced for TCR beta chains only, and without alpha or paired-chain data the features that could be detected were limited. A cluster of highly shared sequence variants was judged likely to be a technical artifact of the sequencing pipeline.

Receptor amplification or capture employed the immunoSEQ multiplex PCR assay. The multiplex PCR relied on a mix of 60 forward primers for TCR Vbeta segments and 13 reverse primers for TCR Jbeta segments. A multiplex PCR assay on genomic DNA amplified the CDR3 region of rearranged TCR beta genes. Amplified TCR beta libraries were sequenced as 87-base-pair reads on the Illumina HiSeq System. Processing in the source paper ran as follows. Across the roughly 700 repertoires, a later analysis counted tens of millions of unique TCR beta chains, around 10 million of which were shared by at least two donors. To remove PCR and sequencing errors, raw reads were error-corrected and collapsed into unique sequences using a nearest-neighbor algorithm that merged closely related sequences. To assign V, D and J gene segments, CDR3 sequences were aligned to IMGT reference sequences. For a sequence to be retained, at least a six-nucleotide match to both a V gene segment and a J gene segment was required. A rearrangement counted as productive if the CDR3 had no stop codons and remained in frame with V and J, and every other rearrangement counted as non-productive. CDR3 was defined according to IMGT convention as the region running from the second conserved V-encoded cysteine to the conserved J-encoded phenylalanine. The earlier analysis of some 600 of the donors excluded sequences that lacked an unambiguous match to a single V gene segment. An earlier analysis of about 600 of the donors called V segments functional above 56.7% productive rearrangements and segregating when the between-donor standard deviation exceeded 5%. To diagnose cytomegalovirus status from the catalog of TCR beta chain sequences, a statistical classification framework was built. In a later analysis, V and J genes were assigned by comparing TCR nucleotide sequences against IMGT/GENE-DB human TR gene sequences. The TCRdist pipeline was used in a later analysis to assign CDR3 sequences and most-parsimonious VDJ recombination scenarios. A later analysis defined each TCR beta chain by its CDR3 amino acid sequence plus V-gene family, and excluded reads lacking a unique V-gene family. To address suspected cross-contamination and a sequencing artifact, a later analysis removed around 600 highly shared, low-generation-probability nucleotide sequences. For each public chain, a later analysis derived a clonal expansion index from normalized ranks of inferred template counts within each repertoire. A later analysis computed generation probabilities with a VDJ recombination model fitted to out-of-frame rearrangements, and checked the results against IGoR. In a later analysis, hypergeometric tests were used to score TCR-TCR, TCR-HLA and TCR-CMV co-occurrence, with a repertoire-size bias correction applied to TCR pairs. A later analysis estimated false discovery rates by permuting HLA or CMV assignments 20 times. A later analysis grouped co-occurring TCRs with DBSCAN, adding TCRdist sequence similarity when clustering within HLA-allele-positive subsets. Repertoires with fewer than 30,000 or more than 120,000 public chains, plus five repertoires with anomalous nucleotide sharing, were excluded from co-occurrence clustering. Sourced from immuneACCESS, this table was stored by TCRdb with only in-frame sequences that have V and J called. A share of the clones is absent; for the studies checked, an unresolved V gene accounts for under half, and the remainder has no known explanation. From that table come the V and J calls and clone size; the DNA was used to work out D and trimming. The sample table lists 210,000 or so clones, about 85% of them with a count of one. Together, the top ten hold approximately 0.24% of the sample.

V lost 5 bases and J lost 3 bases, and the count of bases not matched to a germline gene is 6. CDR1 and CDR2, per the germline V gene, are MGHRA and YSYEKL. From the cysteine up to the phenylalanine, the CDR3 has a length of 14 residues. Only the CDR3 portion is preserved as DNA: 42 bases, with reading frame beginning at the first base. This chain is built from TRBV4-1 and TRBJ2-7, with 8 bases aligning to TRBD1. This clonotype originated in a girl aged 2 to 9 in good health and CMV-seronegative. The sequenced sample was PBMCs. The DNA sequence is TGCGCCAGCAGCGAGGACAGGGAGTTCTACGAGCAGTACTTC. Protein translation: CASSEDREFYEQYF.